This entry concerns a single TCR beta chain. Its antigen is unknown. Stated time point: new active TB diagnosis, blood taken before or within 7 days of starting treatment. This record comes from a study of T cells in tuberculosis. The overall study: In South Africa, adults with active tuberculosis were compared with IGRA-negative and latently infected IGRA-positive adolescents. Study conclusions and caveats: Shorter CDR3-alpha in active tuberculosis partly drove smaller distances. Cases with active tuberculosis were adults, while controls were adolescents. A GMM-specific repertoire classifier reached about 85% accuracy, AUROC 0.90.

Measured with immunoSEQ multiplex PCR; TCRdb has only the in-frame clones, and not every one. The sample includes about 34,000 clones, 90% to 95% of them seen just once. The CDR3 is 12 amino acids. The V and J ends lost 5 bases and 7 bases respectively, with 11 bases between them. Germline-derived CDR1 and CDR2 are MNHNY and SVGAGI (reference sequence). The specimen was PBMCs, collected at tuberculosis diagnosis. The chain combines TRBV6-6 with TRBJ1-1, with D possibly TRBD1 on 5 matching bases. The receptor comes from an adult with tuberculosis. The CDR3 reads CASSPGYGEAFF. CDR3 sequence (DNA): TGTGCCAGCAGTCCAGGGTACGGTGAAGCTTTCTTT.